One sample yielded the 10 T cell receptor beta chains listed below, sequenced in a study of cytomegalovirus exposure and HLA in healthy donors. The assay was immunoSEQ multiplex PCR, and TCRdb's table has in-frame clones only and misses some. The sample lists approximately 82,000 clones, 85% to 95% occurring once. Sequencing was carried out using PBMCs. All receptors derive from a woman younger than 30 in good health and CMV-seronegative.

The chain uses TRBV27 and TRBJ2-7; TRBD1 aligns across 9 bases. Germline CDR1 and CDR2: MNHEY and SMNVEV (reference sequence). The CDR3 has 14 residues. With 8 bases clipped from V and 5 bases from J, the junction kept 10 bases outside the gene matches. This CDR3 reads CASWTGTGRNEQYF. CDR3 nucleotides: TGTGCCAGCTGGACCGGGACAGGGAGGAACGAGCAGTACTTC.

The chain combines TRBV5-6 with TRBJ1-6; 7 nucleotides agree with TRBD1. CDR1 SGHDT and CDR2 YYEEEE come from the germline V gene. V lost 4 bases, J lost 4 bases, and 8 bases stayed unmatched. CDR3 length: 16 residues. CDR3 sequence reads: CASSLRDSPYNSPLHF. CDR3 in DNA: TGTGCCAGCAGCCTCCGGGACAGCCCATATAATTCACCCCTCCACTTT. Variable domain in full (rest from reference TRBV5-6 and TRBJ1-6): DAGVTQSPTHLIKTRGQQVTLRCSPKSGHDTVSWYQQALGQGPQFIFQYYEEEERQRGNFPDRFSGHQFPNYSSELNVNALLLGDSALYLCASSLRDSPYNSPLHFGNGTRLTVT.

V gene TRBV28 combines with J gene TRBJ2-7; D unclear. This CDR3 is 11 amino acids long. Trimming cost V 8 bases and J 0 bases, with 5 bases left between them. Germline CDR1 is MDHEN and CDR2 is SYDVKM. The CDR3, as DNA: TGTGCCAGCGGCACCTCCTACGAGCAGTACTTC. It translates to CASGTSYEQYF.

CDR3 nucleotides: TGCGCCAGCAGCCAAGTGGGGGGGCCCCAGCCCCAGCATTTT. It translates to CASSQVGGPQPQHF. The chain is built from TRBV4-1 and TRBJ1-5; D perhaps matches TRBD1 (6 bases). Germline V gives CDR1 MGHRA, CDR2 YSYEKL. The CDR3 totals 14 residues. The V end was cut by 1 base, the J end by 7 bases, with 11 bases between.

The CDR3 reads CARSLAFGDREGEQYF. The CDR3 DNA reads as TGTGCCAGAAGCTTAGCGTTCGGGGACAGGGAAGGTGAGCAGTACTTC. V and J are TRBV7-5 and TRBJ2-7; no DNA check was done on the table's D call, TRBD1. TRBV7-5 is a known pseudogene. The CDR3 contains 16 residues.

The V gene is TRBV10-2, the J gene TRBJ2-5, with 7 bases that match TRBD2. This CDR3 comprises 16 residues. V was pared by 2 bases and J by 5 bases, with 11 bases of the junction left unmatched. Germline CDR1 is WSHSY and CDR2 is SAAADI. CDR3 DNA sequence: TGCGCCAGCAGTGAGGTCCCTAGCGGAGGGATTGAGACCCAGTACTTC. It encodes CASSEVPSGGIETQYF.

The V gene is TRBV30, the J gene TRBJ2-5, with D tentatively TRBD1 (5 bases). Between the trimmed V and J ends, which lost 7 bases and 2 bases, there was a span of 8 bases. Germline CDR1 reads GTSNPN; CDR2 reads SVGIG (reference sequence). This CDR3 is 11 amino acids long. The CDR3 protein is CASDSQETQYF. The CDR3 DNA is TGTGCCTCCGACAGTCAAGAGACCCAGTACTTC.

This chain links TRBV2 with TRBJ1-4, with TRBD1 as a possible D gene (5 bases). The CDR3 has 12 amino acids. The germline gives CDR1 SNHLY, CDR2 FYNNEI. The V end was cut by 8 bases, the J end by 7 bases, with 11 bases between. CDR3 DNA sequence: TGTGCCAGCGGACGGAGGGGTGAAAAACTGTTTTTT. Residues: CASGRRGEKLFF.

J is TRBJ2-1 and V is TRBV11-2; D is possibly TRBD2 (6 bases). With 1 base removed from V and 9 bases from J, the gap between germline ends came to 13 bases. CDR3 length: 14 amino acids. Germline CDR1 SGHAT, CDR2 FQNNGV. CDR3 sequence (DNA): TGTGCCAGCAGCTTAGGGTTACTAGCTGTTGAGCAGTTCTTC. Translated: CASSLGLLAVEQFF.

This clone was seen a single time. The chain employs TRBV29-1 and TRBJ1-6, with no clear D. Germline lookup yields CDR1 SQVTM and CDR2 ANQGSEA. V shed 4 bases and J shed 5 bases, with 9 bases lying between them. The CDR3 spans 13 residues. DNA for the CDR3: TGCAGCGTTGCGGTGTCCCATAATTCACCCCTCCACTTT. Translated, it gives CSVAVSHNSPLHF.